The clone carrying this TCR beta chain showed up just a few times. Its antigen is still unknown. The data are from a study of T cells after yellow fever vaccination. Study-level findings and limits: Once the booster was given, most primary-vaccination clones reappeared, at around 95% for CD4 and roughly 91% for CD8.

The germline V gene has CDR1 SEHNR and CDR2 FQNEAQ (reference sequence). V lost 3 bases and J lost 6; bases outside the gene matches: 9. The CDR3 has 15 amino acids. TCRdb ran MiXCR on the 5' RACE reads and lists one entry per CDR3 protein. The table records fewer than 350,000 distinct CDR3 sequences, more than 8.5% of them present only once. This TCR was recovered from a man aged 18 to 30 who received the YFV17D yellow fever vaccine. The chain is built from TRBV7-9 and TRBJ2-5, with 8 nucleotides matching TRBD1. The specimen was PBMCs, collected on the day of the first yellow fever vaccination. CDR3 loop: CASSFTDRAVKTQYF. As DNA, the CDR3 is TGTGCCAGCAGCTTTACGGACAGGGCCGTGAAGACCCAGTACTTC.